This TCR beta chain was profiled in a study of T cell repertoires in cytomegalovirus infection. Whole-study context: Through public TCR beta signatures, both CMV infection and matching HLA type were indicated.

Study-wide points: Dominating the ex vivo response were HLA-C-restricted CMV-specific TCR beta clonotypes.

The CDR3 loop spans 11 amino acids. Germline CDR1 reads SNHLY; CDR2 reads FYNNEI. V lost 7 bases and J 0 bases, leaving 1 base between the germline ends. Details on this clonotype: The antigen remains undetermined. A read error may be the cause here, since a much bigger clone is one base away.

A single record per CDR3 protein comes from TCRdb applying MiXCR to the reads. There are around 180,000 distinct CDR3 sequences in the sample; approximately 28% occur only once, and 30% to 35% lies in the top ten. The sequenced sample was PBMCs. The receptor comes from a human donor in good health (CMV status not recorded). Some clones in this sample may be carry-over from other donors' samples. The chain carries TRBV2 and TRBJ2-1; D is uncertain. CDR3 in amino acids: CASTSYNEQFF. DNA of the CDR3: TGTGCCAGCACCTCCTACAATGAGCAGTTCTTC.